This T cell receptor beta chain was found in a study of T cells in tumors after PD-1 blockade. The V gene end was trimmed by 5 bases and the J gene end by 1 base; junction bases not matched to a gene: 2. This CDR3 has 15 amino acids. Germline CDR1 SNHLY, CDR2 FYNNEI. The method was immunoSEQ multiplex PCR; TCRdb's version includes in-frame clones alone and lacks a portion of them. The repertoire holds roughly 48,000 clones, 81% seen once, with approximately 4.1% in the top ten. The clonotype originates from a human donor with basal cell carcinoma. The chain employs TRBV2 and TRBJ2-3, with TRBD2 identical over 11 bases. The sample consisted of PBMCs, taken before anti-PD-1 treatment. CDR3 nucleotide sequence: TGTGCCAGCAGTCCTAGCGGGGGGCGCACAGATACGCAGTATTTT. Its translation: CASSPSGGRTDTQYF.